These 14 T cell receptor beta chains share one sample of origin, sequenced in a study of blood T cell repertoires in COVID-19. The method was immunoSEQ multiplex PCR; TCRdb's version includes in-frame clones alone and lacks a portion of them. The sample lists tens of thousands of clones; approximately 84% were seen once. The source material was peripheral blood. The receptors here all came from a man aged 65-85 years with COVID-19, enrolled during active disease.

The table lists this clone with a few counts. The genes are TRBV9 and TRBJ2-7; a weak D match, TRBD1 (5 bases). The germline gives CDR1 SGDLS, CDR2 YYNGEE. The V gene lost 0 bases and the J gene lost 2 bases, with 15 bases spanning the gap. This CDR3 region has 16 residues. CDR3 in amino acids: CASSVGEQAVTYEQYF. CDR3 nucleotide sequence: TGTGCCAGCAGCGTAGGGGAACAGGCCGTTACCTACGAGCAGTACTTC.

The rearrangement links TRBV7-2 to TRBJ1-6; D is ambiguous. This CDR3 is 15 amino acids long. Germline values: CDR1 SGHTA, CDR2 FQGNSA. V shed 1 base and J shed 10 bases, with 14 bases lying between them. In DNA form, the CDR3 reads TGTGCCAGCAGCTTAGTGGCGGGGATGGGCTCACCCCTCCACTTT. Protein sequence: CASSLVAGMGSPLHF.

CDR3 loop: CASSRSGYAFF. The CDR3 coding sequence is TGTGCCAGCAGCCGCTCAGGGTATGCCTTCTTT. V and J are TRBV3-1 (or the pseudogene TRBV3-2) and TRBJ1-1; D possibly corresponds to TRBD1 (5 bases). CDR3 length: 11 residues. Germline-derived CDR1 and CDR2 are LGHDT and YNNKEL (reference sequence). V lost 4 bases and J lost 14, with 14 bases in between.

This CDR3 is CASSPEAKPYGYTF. DNA for the CDR3: TGTGCCAGCAGCCCCGAGGCGAAACCCTATGGCTACACCTTC. The chain combines TRBV7-3 with TRBJ1-2; D is ambiguous. V was trimmed by 5 bases and J by 4 bases, leaving 14 bases between them. Germline CDR1 and CDR2: SGHTA and FQGTGA. The CDR3 consists of 14 residues.

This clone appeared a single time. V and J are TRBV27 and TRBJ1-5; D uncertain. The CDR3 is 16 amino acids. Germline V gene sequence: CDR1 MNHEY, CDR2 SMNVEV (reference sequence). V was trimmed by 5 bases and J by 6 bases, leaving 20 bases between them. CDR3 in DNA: TGTGCCAGCAGTCAAACTAGACCCGGGAACGGTCAGCCCCAGCATTTT. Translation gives CASSQTRPGNGQPQHF.

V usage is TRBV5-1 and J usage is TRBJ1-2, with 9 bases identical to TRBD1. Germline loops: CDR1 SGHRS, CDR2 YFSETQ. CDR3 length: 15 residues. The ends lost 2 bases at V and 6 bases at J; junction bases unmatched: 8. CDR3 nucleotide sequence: TGCGCCAGCAGCTTAAAGACAGGGGGAGAGCATGGCTACACCTTC. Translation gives CASSLKTGGEHGYTF.

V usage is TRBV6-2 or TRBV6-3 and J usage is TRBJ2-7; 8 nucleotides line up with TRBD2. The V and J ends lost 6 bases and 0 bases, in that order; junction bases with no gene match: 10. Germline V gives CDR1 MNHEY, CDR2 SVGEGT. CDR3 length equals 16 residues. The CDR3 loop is CASSDLGAGGSYEQYF. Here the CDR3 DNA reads TGTGCCAGCAGCGATCTTGGTGCGGGGGGCTCCTACGAGCAGTACTTC.

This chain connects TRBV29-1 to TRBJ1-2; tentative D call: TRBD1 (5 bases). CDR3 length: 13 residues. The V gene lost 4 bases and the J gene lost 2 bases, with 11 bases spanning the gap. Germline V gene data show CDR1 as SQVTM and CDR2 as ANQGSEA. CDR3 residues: CSVATRANYGYTF. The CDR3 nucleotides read TGCAGCGTTGCCACCAGGGCAAACTATGGCTACACCTTC. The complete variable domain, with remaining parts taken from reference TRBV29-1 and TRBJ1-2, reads SAVISQKPSRDICQRGTSLTIQCQVDSQVTMMFWYRQQPGQSLTLIATANQGSEATYESGFVIDKFPISRPNLTFSTLTVSNMSPEDSSIYLCSVATRANYGYTFGSGTRLTVV.

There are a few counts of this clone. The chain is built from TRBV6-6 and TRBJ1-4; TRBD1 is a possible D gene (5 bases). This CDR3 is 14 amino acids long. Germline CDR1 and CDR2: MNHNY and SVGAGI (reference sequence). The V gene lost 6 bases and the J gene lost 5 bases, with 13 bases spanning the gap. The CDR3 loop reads CASRTGPRNEKLFF. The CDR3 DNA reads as TGTGCCAGCAGAACAGGCCCACGGAATGAAAAACTGTTTTTT.

In nucleotides, the CDR3 is TGTGCCAGCAGGTCTAGCGGAAAAAAAAACAATGAGCAGTTCTTC. It is translated as CASRSSGKKNNEQFF. The V gene is TRBV7-9, the J gene TRBJ2-1; 7 nucleotides line up with TRBD2. The J segment lost 5 bases and the V segment lost 6 bases, leaving 10 bases of the junction unmatched. Germline V lookup: CDR1 SEHNR, CDR2 FQNEAQ (reference sequence). The CDR3 loop spans 15 amino acids.

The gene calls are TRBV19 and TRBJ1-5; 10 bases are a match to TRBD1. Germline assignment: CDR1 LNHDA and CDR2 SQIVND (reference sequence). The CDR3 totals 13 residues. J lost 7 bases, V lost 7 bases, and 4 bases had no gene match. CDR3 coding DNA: TGTGCCAGTAACGACAGGGGGCACCAGCCCCAGCATTTT. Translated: CASNDRGHQPQHF.

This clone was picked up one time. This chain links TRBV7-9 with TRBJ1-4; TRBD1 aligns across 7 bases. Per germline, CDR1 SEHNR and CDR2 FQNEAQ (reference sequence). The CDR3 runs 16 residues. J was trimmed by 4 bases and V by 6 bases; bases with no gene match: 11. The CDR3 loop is CASRRAGGSVNEKLFF. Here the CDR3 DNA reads TGTGCCAGCAGAAGAGCAGGGGGATCAGTTAATGAAAAACTGTTTTTT.

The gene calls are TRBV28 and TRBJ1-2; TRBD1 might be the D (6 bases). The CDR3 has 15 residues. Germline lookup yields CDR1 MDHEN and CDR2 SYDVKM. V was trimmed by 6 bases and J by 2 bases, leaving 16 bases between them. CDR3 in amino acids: CASSLNNDRNYGYTF. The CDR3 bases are TGTGCCAGCAGCCTCAACAACGACAGGAACTATGGCTACACCTTC.

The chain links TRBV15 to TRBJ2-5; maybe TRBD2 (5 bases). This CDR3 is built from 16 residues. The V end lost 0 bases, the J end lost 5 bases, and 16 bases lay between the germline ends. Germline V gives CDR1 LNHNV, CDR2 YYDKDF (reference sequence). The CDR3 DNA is TGTGCCACCAGCAGAGATCTATGGACTTCAATTGAGACCCAGTACTTC. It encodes CATSRDLWTSIETQYF.